This T cell receptor beta chain was found in a study of blood T cell repertoires in COVID-19. Across the study: The study drew acute and convalescent COVID-19 samples from the United States, Italy and Spain. T cells, B-cell-depleted T cells, or PBMCs provided the cDNA or gDNA that served as material.

This clone was detected once. In the same sample, other DNA sequences code for this CDR3. The germline gives CDR1 SGHTA, CDR2 FQGTGA. The CDR3 totals 15 residues. After removal of 3 bases from V and 7 bases from J, the junction contained 1 base not matched to a gene. In the authors' workflow: Nucleated cell number was recorded as an estimate derived from reference gene primer amplification. Here immunoSEQ multiplex PCR was the method, and the copy in TCRdb shows in-frame clones only, minus some. That table is the source of V, J and clone size, and D and trimming were worked out from the DNA. The sample lists around 130,000 clones; approximately 83% were seen once.

The sequence was collected from a woman between 45 and 65 years old who had recovered from COVID-19. This chain uses TRBV7-3 with TRBJ2-1; 15 bases fit TRBD2. The sample comprised peripheral blood. In DNA form, the CDR3 reads TGTGCCAGCAGCTTGGGACTAGCGGGAGGAAATGAGCAGTTCTTC. It codes for CASSLGLAGGNEQFF.